The rows below give T cell receptor beta chains drawn from one sample of a study of tumor-infiltrating lymphocytes in primary liver carcinoma. TCRdb used MiXCR to reprocess the multiplex PCR reads, holding one entry per CDR3 protein. Of fewer than 350,000 distinct CDR3 sequences in the sample, approximately 65% are singletons; the top ten hold 5.5% to 8%. The sequencing input was peripheral blood. These receptors came from a man aged 35 to 55 with primary liver carcinoma and hepatitis B virus infection. Each CDR3 is given with its conserved first and last residue. D genes are given only for firm matches. Size is omitted from some rows. Given values are once, few, many or a class for expanded clones.

J: TRBJ2-2
V: TRBV30
size: -
D: -
DNA: TGTGCCTGGAGTGGGGTCAGGAGCACCGGGGAGCTGTTTTTT
CDR3: CAWSGVRSTGELFF

J: TRBJ2-3
V: TRBV5-4
size: once
D: TRBD2
DNA: TGTGGCAGCAGCGAACCTACTAGCGGGAGGGCGGCAGATACGCAGTATTTT
CDR3: CGSSEPTSGRAADTQYF

J: TRBJ2-1
V: TRBV6-6
size: many
D: TRBD1
DNA: TGTGCCAGCACTTCCGGGCGGCGGGACAGGGATAATGAGCAGTTCTTC
CDR3: CASTSGRRDRDNEQFF

J: TRBJ2-7
V: TRBV5-1
size: many
D: TRBD1
DNA: TGCGCCAGCAGCTCCCGGACAGGACCCTACGAGCAGTACTTC
CDR3: CASSSRTGPYEQYF

J: TRBJ1-1
V: TRBV11-2
size: -
D: TRBD1
DNA: TGTGCGAGCAACTTAACCGGGACAGAGAACACTGAAGCTTTCTTT
CDR3: CASNLTGTENTEAFF

J: TRBJ2-7
V: TRBV28
size: -
D: TRBD2
DNA: TGTGCCAGCAGTTTATCTGATTCGTTAGCTAGCGGGAGGTTGCCCACCTCCTACGAGCAGTACTTC
CDR3: CASSLSDSLASGRLPTSYEQYF

J: TRBJ2-1
V: TRBV11-1
size: -
D: -
DNA: TGTGCTAGCAGTTATAACAATGAGCAGTTCTTC
CDR3: CASSYNNEQFF

J: TRBJ1-1
V: TRBV11-1
size: -
D: -
DNA: TGTGCCAGCAGCTACGCCGCCGACACCGAAGCTTTCTTT
CDR3: CASSYAADTEAFF

J: TRBJ2-1
V: TRBV11-1
size: -
D: -
DNA: TGTACCAGCAGCCACTTCCCGGGACCCCCCGGTACGGGGCAGTTCTTC
CDR3: CTSSHFPGPPGTGQFF

J: TRBJ2-7
V: TRBV4-3
size: -
D: TRBD1
DNA: TGCGCCAGCAGCCGAGGACAGGGTGTCTACGAGCAGTGCTTC
CDR3: CASSRGQGVYEQCF

J: TRBJ2-1
V: TRBV6-5
size: many
D: TRBD2
DNA: TGTGCCAGCAGCGACCGACTAGCGGGAAACAATGAGCAGTTCTTC
CDR3: CASSDRLAGNNEQFF

J: TRBJ2-3
V: TRBV29-1
size: -
D: -
DNA: TGCAGAGTTGAGGCCAGCATAGATACGCAGTATTTT
CDR3: CRVEASIDTQYF

J: TRBJ2-1
V: TRBV6-5
size: many
D: -
DNA: TGTGCCAGCAGGAATAGGGGTGGGTCCTACAATGAGCAGTTCTTC
CDR3: CASRNRGGSYNEQFF

J: TRBJ2-3
V: TRBV4-3
size: -
D: -
DNA: TGCGCCTGCATCCAAGAATCGGCAGGGGTGGATACGCAGTATTTT
CDR3: CACIQESAGVDTQYF

J: TRBJ2-7
V: TRBV6-2/TRBV6-3
size: once
D: -
DNA: TGTGCCAGCAGTTCCCGGGCCCGGCCCCGGGAGCAGTACTTC
CDR3: CASSSRARPREQYF

J: TRBJ2-5
V: TRBV5-1
size: few
D: TRBD1
DNA: TGCGCCAGCAGCCCAAGGACAGGGCCCCAAGAGACCCAGTACTTC
CDR3: CASSPRTGPQETQYF

J: TRBJ2-5
V: TRBV13
size: many
D: -
DNA: TGTGCCAGCAGCTTCTTTTCGAGAGCGGAGACCCAGTACTTC
CDR3: CASSFFSRAETQYF

J: TRBJ2-7
V: TRBV11-2
size: -
D: -
DNA: TGTGCCAGCAGACGTCGGGCGGATTGCTCCTACGAGCAGTACTTC
CDR3: CASRRRADCSYEQYF

J: TRBJ1-2
V: TRBV12-3/TRBV12-4
size: many
D: -
DNA: TGTGCCAGCAGTAGCGACAGGTTCTATGGCTACACCTTC
CDR3: CASSSDRFYGYTF

J: TRBJ1-2
V: TRBV11-2
size: many
D: -
DNA: TGTGCCAGCAGCTCGGAAGGTTCTGGCTACACCTTC
CDR3: CASSSEGSGYTF

J: TRBJ2-5
V: TRBV11-2
size: -
D: -
DNA: TGTGGCAGCAGCTTCCACGACGGGGGGCAGACCCAGTACTTC
CDR3: CGSSFHDGGQTQYF

J: TRBJ2-2
V: TRBV7-8
size: -
D: -
DNA: TGTGCCAGCAACAAGGGACTGGATAACACCGGGGAGCTGTTTTTT
CDR3: CASNKGLDNTGELFF

J: TRBJ1-5
V: TRBV29-1
size: -
D: -
DNA: TGCAGCGTCCGACAGGATAGCGATCAGCCCCAGCTTTTT
CDR3: CSVRQDSDQPQLF

J: TRBJ1-3
V: TRBV12-3/TRBV12-4
size: -
D: -
DNA: TGTGCCAGCAGTTCACGGGATATATCTGGAAACATCATATATTTT
CDR3: CASSSRDISGNIIYF

J: TRBJ2-7
V: TRBV29-1
size: -
D: -
DNA: TGCAGCGTTGAAGATAAAGGAGGAGCGCGAGACTACGAGCACTACTTC
CDR3: CSVEDKGGARDYEHYF

J: TRBJ2-7
V: TRBV10-1
size: -
D: -
DNA: TGCACCAGCAGTGAACCGGCAAGACCATACGAGCAATACTTC
CDR3: CTSSEPARPYEQYF

J: TRBJ2-3
V: TRBV10-1
size: -
D: TRBD2
DNA: TGCGCCAGCAGTGAGAGGACTAGTACAGATACGCAGTATTTT
CDR3: CASSERTSTDTQYF

J: TRBJ1-2
V: TRBV6-6
size: few
D: -
DNA: TGTGCCAGCAGTTACGACGGGAAGGGCGACAACTATGGCTACACCTTC
CDR3: CASSYDGKGDNYGYTF